Listed below are T cell receptor beta chains from one sample, sequenced in a study of T cell repertoires in cytomegalovirus infection. For these TCRs, the target antigens are not known. TCRdb analysed the reads with MiXCR anew, one entry per CDR3 protein. Counted here are some 800,000 distinct CDR3 sequences, approximately 32% occurring once; the ten biggest clones make up around 12%. The source material was cultured CD8+ T cells from PBMCs, sampled from culture after CMV antigen stimulation. These receptors were obtained from a human donor in good health (CMV status not recorded). Some clones in this sample may be carry-over from other donors' samples. Each CDR3 is given with its conserved first and last residue. The D gene is left open where the match is weak. Clone size is given for some rows only: seen once, a few or many times, or a class if the clone is expanded.

d_gene	v_gene	abundance	j_gene	CDR3aa	CDR3nt
NA	TRBV6-5	few	TRBJ2-1	CASGDPYNEQFF	TGTGCCAGCGGGGATCCCTACAATGAGCAGTTCTTC
TRBD2	TRBV6-5	NA	TRBJ2-5	CANSYSRGSGGETQYF	TGTGCCAACAGTTACTCGAGGGGTAGCGGGGGCGAGACCCAGTACTTC
NA	TRBV2	NA	TRBJ1-4	CASGTAINEKLFF	TGTGCCAGCGGGACGGCTATTAATGAAAAACTGTTTTTT
NA	TRBV4-3	NA	TRBJ1-1	CASSQRGVTTEAFF	TGCGCCAGCAGCCAGCGGGGGGTTACCACTGAAGCTTTCTTT
NA	TRBV6-5	few	TRBJ2-1	CASTPGGIYNEQFF	TGTGCCAGCACCCCCGGTGGAATTTACAATGAGCAGTTCTTC
NA	TRBV4-1	NA	TRBJ2-2	CASSQVGGNTGELFF	TGCGCCAGCAGCCAAGTGGGGGGAAACACCGGGGAGCTGTTTTTT
TRBD2	TRBV6-6	NA	TRBJ2-1	CASSPGGGLLFF	TGTGCCAGCAGCCCCGGGGGGGGGTTGTTGTTCTTC
NA	TRBV9	NA	TRBJ1-6	CASSVDSYNSPLHF	TGTGCCAGCAGCGTCGACAGCTATAATTCACCCCTCCACTTT
NA	TRBV6-5	few	TRBJ1-4	CASSSTSNEKLFF	TGTGCCAGCAGTTCCACCTCCAATGAAAAACTGTTTTTT
TRBD2	TRBV6-6	NA	TRBJ2-3	CASRPNLAGFPPYTDTQYF	TGTGCCAGCAGACCAAATCTAGCGGGGTTTCCTCCCTACACAGATACGCAGTATTTT
NA	TRBV6-6	few	TRBJ1-4	CASSPQGFREKLFF	TGTGCCAGCAGTCCCCAGGGGTTTCGGGAAAAACTGTTTTTT
NA	TRBV12-3/TRBV12-4	few	TRBJ1-5	CASSFSVPGSNQPQHF	TGTGCCAGCAGTTTTTCGGTACCGGGTAGCAATCAGCCCCAGCATTTT
NA	TRBV2	NA	TRBJ1-5	CACWQGYDQPQHF	TGTGCCTGCTGGCAGGGTTACGATCAGCCCCAGCATTTT
NA	TRBV11-2	NA	TRBJ2-6	CASSLDSSSSGTNVLTF	TGTGCCAGCAGCTTAGATAGTAGTAGCTCTGGGACCAACGTCCTGACTTTC
NA	TRBV12-3/TRBV12-4	few	TRBJ1-1	CASSRDSTEAFF	TGTGCCAGCAGTAGGGATAGCACTGAAGCTTTCTTT
TRBD1	TRBV27	NA	TRBJ1-2	CASSSPGQGGYGYTF	TGTGCCAGCAGTTCACCGGGACAGGGAGGCTATGGCTACACCTTC
TRBD1	TRBV9	NA	TRBJ2-2	CASSTRGQGARAGELFF	TGTGCCAGCAGCACGAGGGGCCAGGGGGCTCGGGCCGGGGAGCTGTTTTTT
TRBD1	TRBV6-1	NA	TRBJ1-4	CAGSELHGAGGYNEKLFF	TGTGCCGGCAGTGAACTTCATGGGGCAGGGGGTTATAATGAAAAACTGTTTTTT
TRBD2	TRBV7-6	few	TRBJ2-7	CASRKGSGLAFYEQYF	TGTGCCAGCAGAAAGGGGTCTGGACTAGCCTTCTACGAGCAGTACTTC
TRBD1	TRBV6-2/TRBV6-3	NA	TRBJ1-1	CAGRDRGTEAFF	TGTGCCGGTCGGGACAGGGGGACTGAAGCTTTCTTT
NA	TRBV7-2	few	TRBJ2-5	CASSSWEALIETQYF	TGTGCCAGCAGCTCCTGGGAGGCATTGATAGAGACCCAGTACTTC
TRBD1	TRBV7-9	many	TRBJ2-2	CASSGRGPNTGELFF	TGTGCCAGCAGCGGTAGGGGGCCAAACACCGGGGAGCTGTTTTTT
NA	TRBV5-1	NA	TRBJ2-1	CASSLPTPLTGYNEQFF	TGCGCCAGCAGCCTGCCCACCCCGTTGACAGGCTACAATGAGCAGTTCTTC
NA	TRBV24-1	NA	TRBJ1-2	CATSDPDPDIYGYTF	TGTGCCACCAGTGACCCTGATCCGGACATCTATGGCTACACCTTC
TRBD1	TRBV7-9	NA	TRBJ2-5	CASSRRTGGVKETQYF	TGTGCCAGCAGCCGGCGAACAGGGGGCGTTAAAGAGACCCAGTACTTC
NA	TRBV7-2	many	TRBJ2-7	CASSSRISSYEQYF	TGTGCCAGCAGCTCAAGGATAAGCTCCTACGAGCAGTACTTC
NA	TRBV6-5	many	TRBJ1-6	CASSYADDGNSPLHF	TGTGCCAGCAGTTACGCGGACGACGGAAATTCACCCCTCCACTTT
NA	TRBV6-1	many	TRBJ1-1	CASSTLGGGTEAFF	TGTGCCAGCAGCACCTTAGGGGGGGGGACTGAAGCTTTCTTT
TRBD1	TRBV5-6	few	TRBJ1-1	CASSENRGRTMNTEAFF	TGTGCCAGCAGCGAAAACAGGGGGAGGACTATGAACACTGAAGCTTTCTTT
NA	TRBV2	NA	TRBJ2-5	CASRVTPREETQYF	TGTGCCAGCAGGGTGACACCACGAGAAGAGACCCAGTACTTC
TRBD1	TRBV7-8	many	TRBJ1-5	CASSLTRGDQPQHF	TGTGCCAGCAGCTTGACCAGGGGGGATCAGCCCCAGCATTTT
TRBD1	TRBV12-3/TRBV12-4	NA	TRBJ1-2	CASRHHRGRGGYTF	TGTGCCAGCAGACACCACAGGGGGCGAGGGGGCTACACCTTC
TRBD2	TRBV5-4	many	TRBJ2-1	CASSLGSGGAYEQFF	TGTGCCAGCAGCTTGGGTAGCGGGGGGGCCTATGAGCAGTTCTTC
NA	TRBV12-3/TRBV12-4	few	TRBJ1-1	CASSPISLGEMNTEAFF	TGTGCCAGCAGTCCCATCAGTTTAGGGGAAATGAACACTGAAGCTTTCTTT
NA	TRBV5-1	NA	TRBJ1-1	CASSRAVSVTEAFF	TGCGCCAGCAGCAGAGCGGTTAGTGTCACTGAAGCTTTCTTT
NA	TRBV10-2	few	TRBJ2-5	CASIGGEQETQYF	TGCGCCAGCATCGGCGGGGAGCAAGAGACCCAGTACTTC
NA	TRBV3-1	NA	TRBJ2-1	CASSLTSIHEQFF	TGTGCCAGCAGCCTAACCAGTATCCATGAGCAGTTCTTC
NA	TRBV7-9	few	TRBJ1-1	CASSFGDWSTEAFF	TGTGCCAGCAGCTTCGGGGACTGGTCCACTGAAGCTTTCTTT
NA	TRBV6-2/TRBV6-3	NA	TRBJ1-5	CASSYSRSGPLNQPQHF	TGTGCCAGCAGTTACTCTAGGAGTGGCCCTTTGAATCAGCCCCAGCATTTT
NA	TRBV7-8	many	TRBJ1-2	CASSSRGIYGYTF	TGTGCCAGCAGCTCCAGAGGAATCTATGGCTACACCTTC
TRBD2	TRBV7-6	many	TRBJ2-3	CASSLAAQAGGPADTQYF	TGTGCCAGCAGCTTAGCGGCCCAAGCGGGGGGGCCGGCAGATACGCAGTATTTT
NA	TRBV2	NA	TRBJ1-1	CASSEPGATEAFF	TGTGCCAGCAGTGAACCGGGGGCTACTGAAGCTTTCTTT
TRBD1	TRBV19	few	TRBJ1-2	CASTPGQGYYGYTF	TGTGCCAGTACCCCGGGACAGGGGTACTATGGCTACACCTTC